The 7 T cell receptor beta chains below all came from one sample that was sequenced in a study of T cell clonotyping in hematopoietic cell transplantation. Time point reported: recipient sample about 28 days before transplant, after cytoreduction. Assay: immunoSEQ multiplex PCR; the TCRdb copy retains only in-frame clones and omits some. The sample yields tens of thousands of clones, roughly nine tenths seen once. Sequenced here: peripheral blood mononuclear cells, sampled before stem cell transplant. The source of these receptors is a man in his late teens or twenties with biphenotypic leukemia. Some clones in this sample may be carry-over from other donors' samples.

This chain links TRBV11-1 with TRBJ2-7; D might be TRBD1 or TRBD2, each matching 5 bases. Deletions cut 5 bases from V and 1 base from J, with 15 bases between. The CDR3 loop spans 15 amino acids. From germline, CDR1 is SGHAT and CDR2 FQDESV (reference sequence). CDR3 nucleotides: TGTGCCAGCAGCCCCGACAGAGGGGCATCCTACGAGCAGTACTTC. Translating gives CASSPDRGASYEQYF.

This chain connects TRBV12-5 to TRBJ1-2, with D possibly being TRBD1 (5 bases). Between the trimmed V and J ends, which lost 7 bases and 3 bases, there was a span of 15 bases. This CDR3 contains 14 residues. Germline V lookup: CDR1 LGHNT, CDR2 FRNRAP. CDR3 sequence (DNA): TGTGCTAGTGTTCGCACTGGGGGAGACTATGGCTACACCTTC. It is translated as CASVRTGGDYGYTF.

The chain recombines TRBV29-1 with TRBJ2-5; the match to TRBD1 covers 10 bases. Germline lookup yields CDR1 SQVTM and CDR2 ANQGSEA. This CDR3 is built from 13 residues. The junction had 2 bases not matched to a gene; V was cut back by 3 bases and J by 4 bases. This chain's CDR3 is CSVDRTGGETQYF. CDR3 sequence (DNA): TGCAGCGTTGACCGGACAGGGGGAGAGACCCAGTACTTC.

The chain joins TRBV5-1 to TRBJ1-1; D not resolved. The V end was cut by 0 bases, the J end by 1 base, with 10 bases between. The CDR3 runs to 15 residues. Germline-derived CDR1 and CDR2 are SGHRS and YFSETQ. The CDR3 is CASSLEPSANTEAFF. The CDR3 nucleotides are TGCGCCAGCAGCTTGGAGCCCTCAGCGAACACTGAAGCTTTCTTT.

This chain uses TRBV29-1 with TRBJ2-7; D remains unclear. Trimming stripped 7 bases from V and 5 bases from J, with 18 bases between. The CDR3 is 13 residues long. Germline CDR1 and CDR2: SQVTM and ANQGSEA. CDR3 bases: TGCAGCGCTCTGCGGACCGGAATCAACGAGCAGTACTTC. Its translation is CSALRTGINEQYF.

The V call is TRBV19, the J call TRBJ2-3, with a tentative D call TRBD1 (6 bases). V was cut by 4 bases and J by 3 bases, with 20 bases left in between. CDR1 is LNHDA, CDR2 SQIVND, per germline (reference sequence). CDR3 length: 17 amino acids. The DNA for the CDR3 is TGTGCCAGTAGTAGGGTCACAGGGTTCGGAGGAACAGATACGCAGTATTTT. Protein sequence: CASSRVTGFGGTDTQYF.

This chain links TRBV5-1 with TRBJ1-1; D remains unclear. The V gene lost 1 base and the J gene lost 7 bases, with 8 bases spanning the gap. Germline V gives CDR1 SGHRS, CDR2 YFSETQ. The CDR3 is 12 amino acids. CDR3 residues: CASSLPSIEAFF. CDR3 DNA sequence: TGCGCCAGCAGCTTGCCCAGTATTGAAGCTTTCTTT.